These T cell receptor beta chains were read from a single sample in a study of T cells in Graves' hyperthyroidism and ophthalmopathy. TCRdb reprocessed the multiplex PCR reads via MiXCR and lists one record per CDR3 protein. Of approximately 370,000 distinct CDR3 sequences listed, just under 15% are singletons. Sequenced input: blood. These receptors were taken from a woman younger than 45 with Graves' hyperthyroidism. CDR3s include the opening cysteine and the closing phenylalanine or tryptophan. D genes are given only for firm matches.

v_call: TRBV4-1; d_call: TRBD2; cdr3_aa: CASSQRLGEGDITVSSTDTQYF
v_call: TRBV3-1; d_call: TRBD1; cdr3_aa: CASSQDWEGADYGYTF
v_call: TRBV3-1; d_call: NA; cdr3_aa: CASSQEALTYNEQFF
v_call: TRBV5-1; d_call: TRBD1; cdr3_aa: CASSFDRGANEQYF
v_call: TRBV12-3/TRBV12-4; d_call: TRBD2; cdr3_aa: CASSGLAVLQETQYF
v_call: TRBV6-6; d_call: NA; cdr3_aa: CASSYQGPNTEAFF
v_call: TRBV11-2; d_call: TRBD1; cdr3_aa: CASRFGTALFRGGYGYTF
v_call: TRBV28; d_call: NA; cdr3_aa: CASSPLAVYNQPQHF
v_call: TRBV7-9; d_call: TRBD1; cdr3_aa: CASSGVGRGLIYGYTF
v_call: TRBV5-1; d_call: NA; cdr3_aa: CASSSGDEQETQYF
v_call: TRBV18; d_call: TRBD1; cdr3_aa: CASTRDSVNNSPLHF
v_call: TRBV7-9; d_call: TRBD1; cdr3_aa: CASSLADRASGYEQYF
v_call: TRBV6-1; d_call: NA; cdr3_aa: CASSRGQPHNTEAFF
v_call: TRBV27; d_call: TRBD2; cdr3_aa: CASGSGSSPYEQYF
v_call: TRBV27; d_call: TRBD2; cdr3_aa: CASSSWTSGRYEQYF
v_call: TRBV6-1; d_call: TRBD2; cdr3_aa: CTGAGFGVPMRPIDNYEQYF
v_call: TRBV9; d_call: TRBD2; cdr3_aa: CASSAGTGGSGVGEQFF
v_call: TRBV20-1; d_call: TRBD2; cdr3_aa: CSARDIGTGGSNTGELFF
v_call: TRBV3-1; d_call: NA; cdr3_aa: CASSQVRLATNTEAFF
v_call: TRBV2; d_call: NA; cdr3_aa: CASSAESYEQYF
v_call: TRBV19; d_call: TRBD2; cdr3_aa: CASSTGTSGGTQYF
v_call: TRBV2; d_call: TRBD1; cdr3_aa: CASSGDPDRAFQETQYF
v_call: TRBV20-1; d_call: NA; cdr3_aa: CSARSAERSYNEQFF
v_call: TRBV20-1; d_call: TRBD1; cdr3_aa: CSAPNRGSTEAFF
v_call: TRBV5-1; d_call: NA; cdr3_aa: CASGLPQRDEQFF